One and the same sample provided the 29 T cell receptor beta chains below, sequenced in a study of blood T cell repertoires in COVID-19 (dated by TCRdb to 2020 to 2022). Library generation was performed with the immunoSEQ multiplex PCR assay. Not all clones reach the TCRdb copy of this immuneACCESS table, which keeps in-frame sequences only. Checked studies attribute under half of the gap to unresolved V genes and leave the rest unexplained. Counted in this sample were about 180,000 clones; around 85% of them appeared once. The top ten clonotypes cover roughly 6.2% of the sample. Sequencing was performed on PBMCs or T cells enriched from blood (not recorded which). These receptor sequences come from a man between 40 and 49 years old who had recovered from COVID-19.

The CDR3 is CASSVAGGGFTDTQYF. The CDR3 coding sequence is TGTGCCAGCAGCGTAGCCGGGGGGGGATTCACAGATACGCAGTATTTT. This chain connects TRBV9 to TRBJ2-3; 8 bases map to TRBD2. Trimming removed 0 bases from V and 2 bases from J; junction bases left unmatched: 5. The CDR3 has 16 residues. Per germline, CDR1 SGDLS and CDR2 YYNGEE.

The chain has TRBV9 and TRBJ1-2, with 8 bases identical to TRBD1. The CDR3 spans 14 residues. The V gene end was trimmed by 3 bases and the J gene end by 4 bases; junction bases not matched to a gene: 5. The germline V gene has CDR1 SGDLS and CDR2 YYNGEE. The CDR3 sequence: CASSATDRVYGYTF. CDR3 sequence (DNA): TGTGCCAGCAGCGCCACGGACAGGGTCTATGGCTACACCTTC.

The chain uses TRBV7-8 and TRBJ1-1, with D perhaps matching TRBD1 (5 bases). CDR1 and CDR2 (germline): SGHVS, FQNEAQ. Trimming removed 6 bases from V and 6 bases from J, with 14 bases in between. This CDR3 spans 13 amino acids. The CDR3 sequence: CASREMGGSEAFF. DNA for the CDR3: TGTGCCAGCAGGGAAATGGGGGGTTCTGAAGCTTTCTTT.

The rearrangement joins TRBV5-1 to TRBJ2-1, with TRBD2 identical over 11 bases. Germline trimming cut 4 bases from V and 5 bases from J; bases unmatched to any gene: 8. This CDR3 spans 16 amino acids. CDR1 is SGHRS, CDR2 YFSETQ, per germline. The CDR3 region has the DNA TGCGCCAGCAGCGCATATCTAGCGGGAGGTAACAATGAGCAGTTCTTC. Residues: CASSAYLAGGNNEQFF.

The chain combines TRBV6-5 with TRBJ2-7, with D possibly TRBD2 on 7 matching bases. CDR3 length: 13 amino acids. The V and J ends lost 6 bases and 7 bases respectively, with 16 bases between them. Germline V gene lookup returns CDR1 MNHEY and CDR2 SVGAGI. CDR3 region: CASSLGGPGEQYF. For the CDR3, the DNA is TGTGCCAGCAGCCTCGGGGGGCCGGGAGAGCAGTACTTC.

The rearrangement uses TRBV6-5 and TRBJ1-3; TRBD1 agrees at 7 bases. This CDR3 comprises 16 residues. Per germline, CDR1 MNHEY and CDR2 SVGAGI. The ends lost 4 bases at V and 4 bases at J; junction bases unmatched: 10. The CDR3 bases are TGTGCCAGCAGTTCCCACGACAGGGCGACCGGAAACACCATATATTTT. This gives the protein CASSSHDRATGNTIYF.

The DNA of the CDR3 is TGTGCCAGCAGCCGGACTAGCGGGGGGGCTACCGAGCAGTACTTC. Amino acid sequence: CASSRTSGGATEQYF. The chain couples TRBV7-2 to TRBJ2-7; 15 bases fit TRBD2. This CDR3 comprises 15 residues. Germline lookup yields CDR1 SGHTA and CDR2 FQGNSA. The ends lost 5 bases at V and 6 bases at J; junction bases unmatched: 5. Together with reference TRBV7-2 and TRBJ2-7, the CDR3 gives the full variable domain: GAGVSQSPSNKVTEKGKDVELRCDPISGHTALYWYRQSLGQGLEFLIYFQGNSAPDKSGLPSDRFSAERTGGSVSTLTIQRTQQEDSAVYLCASSRTSGGATEQYFGPGTRLTVT.

The CDR3 coding sequence is TGTGCCACCAGTGATTTTAACAATGAGCAGTTCTTC. It yields the protein CATSDFNNEQFF. V gene TRBV24-1 combines with J gene TRBJ2-1; D ambiguous. The CDR3 has 12 residues. Trimming cost V 1 base and J 5 bases, with 2 bases left between them. Germline V gene data show CDR1 as KGHDR and CDR2 as SFDVKD.

The chain has TRBV6-5 and TRBJ2-1, with TRBD1 matching over 7 bases. V shed 0 bases and J 9 bases; nucleotides not matched to a gene: 11. Germline CDR1 MNHEY, CDR2 SVGAGI. The CDR3 spans 16 residues. The CDR3 DNA reads TGTGCCAGCAGTTACTCGATGAGACAGGGTTTTGGTGAGCAGTTCTTC. Translating it yields CASSYSMRQGFGEQFF.

DNA for the CDR3: TGTGCCAGCAGCTTTCTTGACACCTACTCTGGAAACACCATATATTTT. Encoded protein: CASSFLDTYSGNTIYF. The chain carries TRBV6-2 or TRBV6-3 and TRBJ1-3; no firm D call. Trimming pared 6 bases from V and 0 bases from J, leaving 15 bases between. CDR1 MNHEY and CDR2 SVGEGT come from the germline V gene. There are 16 residues in the CDR3.

The chain carries TRBV6-6 and TRBJ2-1, with D tentatively TRBD1 (6 bases). The ends were cut back, 4 bases at V and 9 bases at J, with 10 bases in the middle. CDR3 length: 12 residues. Germline CDR1 is MNHNY and CDR2 is SVGAGI (reference sequence). In DNA, the CDR3 is TGTGCCAGCAGTTTCAAGGACAGTGAGCAGTTCTTC. Its protein product is CASSFKDSEQFF.

The count of this clone is one. V and J are TRBV12-5 and TRBJ1-1; possibly TRBD1 for D (5 bases). This CDR3 has 13 residues. The germline gives CDR1 LGHNT, CDR2 FRNRAP. V gave up 4 bases and J gave up 0 bases, with 6 bases separating them. Written as DNA, the CDR3 is TGTGCTAGTGGTTACAGGTTGAACACTGAAGCTTTCTTT. Translating gives CASGYRLNTEAFF. Full variable domain (outside the CDR3, taken from reference TRBV12-5 and TRBJ1-1): DARVTQTPRHKVTEMGQEVTMRCQPILGHNTVFWYRQTMMQGLELLAYFRNRAPLDDSGMPKDRFSAEMPDATLATLKIQPSEPRDSAVYFCASGYRLNTEAFFGQGTRLTVV.

The chain carries TRBV10-1 and TRBJ2-2; possible D gene TRBD1, 6 bases. Germline V gene lookup returns CDR1 WNHNN and CDR2 SYGVQD (reference sequence). The V end was cut by 8 bases, the J end by 6 bases, with 13 bases between. CDR3 length: 13 residues. The CDR3 DNA sequence: TGCGCCAGCGGTCCAGGGGTCCCCGGGGAGCTGTTTTTT. The encoded protein is CASGPGVPGELFF.

The chain combines TRBV9 with TRBJ2-1, with D perhaps TRBD1 (6 bases). The CDR3 runs to 13 residues. Germline loops: CDR1 SGDLS, CDR2 YYNGEE. Deletions cut 4 bases from V and 10 bases from J, with 15 bases between. CDR3: CASSPPWDTEQFF. The CDR3 DNA follows: TGTGCCAGCAGCCCCCCCTGGGACACCGAGCAGTTCTTC.

V usage is TRBV6-1 and J usage is TRBJ1-4; 9 bases align to TRBD1. Trimming took 1 base from V and 8 from J; bases not matched to a gene: 2. The CDR3 has 14 residues. Germline V lookup: CDR1 MNHNS, CDR2 SASEGT. CDR3 DNA: TGTGCCAGCAGTGAAGGGACAGGGGCGGAAAAACTGTTTTTT. Its protein is CASSEGTGAEKLFF.

Only one count was recorded for this clone. Here the CDR3 DNA reads TGTGCCAGCAGCTTAAGTGCATGGGAGCCTCCTGCGCAGAATGAAAAACTGTTTTTT. This sequence encodes CASSLSAWEPPAQNEKLFF. V usage is TRBV7-9 and J usage is TRBJ1-4; D call uncertain. The germline gives CDR1 SEHNR, CDR2 FQNEAQ (reference sequence). The V gene lost 2 bases and the J gene lost 5 bases, with 24 bases spanning the gap. The CDR3 covers 19 residues.

In the case of this clone: The sample carries other DNA sequences with the same CDR3. The rearrangement uses TRBV5-1 and TRBJ1-6; no reliable D call. The germline gives CDR1 SGHRS, CDR2 YFSETQ. This CDR3 has 12 residues. V shed 4 bases and J shed 10 bases, with 9 bases lying between them. CDR3 sequence (DNA): TGCGCCAGCAGCCCTAACTTATCACCCCTCCACTTT. Its translation: CASSPNLSPLHF.

The chain couples TRBV19 to TRBJ2-7, with TRBD1 matching over 11 bases. Germline V gives CDR1 LNHDA, CDR2 SQIVND (reference sequence). The ends lost 7 bases at V and 6 bases at J; junction bases unmatched: 5. CDR3 length equals 13 residues. This chain's CDR3 is CASMGQGVLEQYF. The DNA of the CDR3 is TGTGCCAGTATGGGACAGGGGGTTCTCGAGCAGTACTTC.

The V and J genes are TRBV25-1 and TRBJ1-6; D gene ambiguous. The ends were cut back, 4 bases at V and 4 bases at J, with 5 bases in the middle. This CDR3 spans 13 amino acids. Looked up from germline, CDR1 is MGHDK and CDR2 is SYGVNS. The CDR3 nucleotides are TGTGCCAGCAGTGCCGTATATAATTCACCCCTCCACTTT. It translates to CASSAVYNSPLHF.

The chain uses TRBV30 and TRBJ1-3; possible D gene TRBD1, 6 bases. The CDR3 has 17 residues. The germline gives CDR1 GTSNPN, CDR2 SVGIG (reference sequence). Trimming pared 2 bases from V and 4 bases from J, leaving 21 bases between. The CDR3 bases are TGTGCCTGGAGTTTCCTCGCGACAGGATCGAGAGGAAACACCATATATTTT. Protein sequence: CAWSFLATGSRGNTIYF.

This rearrangement joins TRBV5-1 to TRBJ1-5, with D possibly matching TRBD1 (6 bases). Per the germline V gene, CDR1 is SGHRS and CDR2 is YFSETQ. V lost 0 bases to trimming and J lost 4 bases, with 14 bases between them. This CDR3 has 16 residues. The CDR3 region is CASSLAPETGNQPQHF. Written as DNA, the CDR3 is TGCGCCAGCAGCTTGGCCCCGGAGACAGGTAATCAGCCCCAGCATTTT.

This chain joins TRBV28 and TRBJ1-2, with D unresolved. Trimming removed 6 bases at V and 14 bases at J, with 22 bases between. Germline CDR1 is MDHEN and CDR2 is SYDVKM. This CDR3 is 13 amino acids long. Here the CDR3 reads CASSPSPQLDGTF. In DNA form, the CDR3 reads TGTGCCAGCAGCCCCTCACCTCAACTAGACGGTACCTTC.

This clone was observed many times. J is TRBJ2-3 and V is TRBV19, with 8 positions matching TRBD2. The junction had 5 bases not matched to a gene; V was cut back by 3 bases and J by 0 bases. This CDR3 has 16 residues. Germline CDR1 is LNHDA and CDR2 is SQIVND (reference sequence). The CDR3 DNA follows: TGTGCCAGTAGTATCGCTAGCGGGTCCAGCACAGATACGCAGTATTTT. As protein: CASSIASGSSTDTQYF.

The chain recombines TRBV7-3 with TRBJ2-1; no reliable D call. CDR1 SGHTA and CDR2 FQGTGA come from the germline V gene. This CDR3 comprises 14 residues. Trimming pared 5 bases from V and 3 bases from J, leaving 11 bases between. For the CDR3, the DNA is TGTGCCAGCAGCCCCGTCGATAGCTACAATGAGCAGTTCTTC. Translating gives CASSPVDSYNEQFF.

The chain combines TRBV19 with TRBJ1-5, with 10 bases identical to TRBD1. Germline V lookup: CDR1 LNHDA, CDR2 SQIVND (reference sequence). This CDR3 comprises 15 residues. V lost 2 bases, J lost 6 bases, and 4 bases stayed unmatched. CDR3 residues: CASSITGQGTQPQHF. CDR3 DNA sequence: TGTGCCAGTAGTATAACGGGACAGGGGACTCAGCCCCAGCATTTT. Full variable domain (outside the CDR3, taken from reference TRBV19 and TRBJ1-5): DGGITQSPKYLFRKEGQNVTLSCEQNLNHDAMYWYRQDPGQGLRLIYYSQIVNDFQKGDIAEGYSVSREKKESFPLTVTSAQKNPTAFYLCASSITGQGTQPQHFGDGTRLSIL.

The chain links TRBV19 to TRBJ1-5; possibly TRBD1 for D (6 bases). The CDR3 is made up of 14 amino acids. Germline V lookup: CDR1 LNHDA, CDR2 SQIVND (reference sequence). Trimming left V 6 bases short and J 5 bases short, with 14 bases between. The CDR3, as DNA: TGTGCCAGTAGGCAGACAGGCCGTCATCAGCCCCAGCATTTT. Protein: CASRQTGRHQPQHF. Filled out from reference TRBV19 and TRBJ1-5, the complete variable domain reads DGGITQSPKYLFRKEGQNVTLSCEQNLNHDAMYWYRQDPGQGLRLIYYSQIVNDFQKGDIAEGYSVSREKKESFPLTVTSAQKNPTAFYLCASRQTGRHQPQHFGDGTRLSIL.

The chain uses TRBV2 and TRBJ1-2, with D uncertain. Germline CDR1 SNHLY, CDR2 FYNNEI. The germline V and J ends were trimmed by 8 bases and 4 bases, with 14 bases remaining between them. The CDR3 runs to 13 residues. The CDR3 reads CASGQALFYGYTF. The CDR3 DNA reads as TGTGCCAGCGGGCAAGCCCTCTTCTATGGCTACACCTTC.

The V gene is TRBV7-3, the J gene TRBJ2-7; 7 positions match TRBD2. The CDR3 extends over 17 amino acids. CDR1 SGHTA and CDR2 FQGTGA come from the germline V gene. V shed 5 bases and J 9 bases; nucleotides not matched to a gene: 22. DNA for the CDR3: TGTGCCAGCAGCCCCAATATTGCGGGAGATGTGAATTGTGGGCAGTACTTC. This encodes CASSPNIAGDVNCGQYF.

In DNA, the CDR3 is TGTGCCAGCTCACCAGAGGTTTCAGAAAAACTGTTTTTT. It codes for CASSPEVSEKLFF. The V and J genes are TRBV18 and TRBJ1-4; D is uncertain. The CDR3 sequence is 13 residues long. Per germline, CDR1 KGHSH and CDR2 LQKENI. Deletions cut 2 bases from V and 8 bases from J, with 9 bases between.